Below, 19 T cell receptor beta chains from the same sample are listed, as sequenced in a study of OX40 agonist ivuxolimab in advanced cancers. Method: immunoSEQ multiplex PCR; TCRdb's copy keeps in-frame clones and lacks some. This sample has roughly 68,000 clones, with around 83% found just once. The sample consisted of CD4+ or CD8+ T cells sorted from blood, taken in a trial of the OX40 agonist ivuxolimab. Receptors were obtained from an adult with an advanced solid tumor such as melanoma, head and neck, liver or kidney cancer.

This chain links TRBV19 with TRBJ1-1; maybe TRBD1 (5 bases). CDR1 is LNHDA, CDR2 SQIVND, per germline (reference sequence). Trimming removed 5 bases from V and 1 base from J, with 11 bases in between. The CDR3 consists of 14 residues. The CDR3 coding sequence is TGTGCCAGTAGTCCTCTCAGGGAGAACACTGAAGCTTTCTTT. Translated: CASSPLRENTEAFF.

CDR3 loop: CASSRGGQVARSSSGNTIYF. The CDR3 DNA reads TGTGCCAGCAGCCGGGGAGGACAGGTTGCCAGATCCAGCTCTGGAAACACCATATATTTT. V gene TRBV7-8 combines with J gene TRBJ1-3; 7 nucleotides match TRBD1. The V segment lost 5 bases and the J segment 0 bases; nucleotides outside the gene matches: 19. The V gene's germline CDR1 is SGHVS and CDR2 FQNEAQ. The CDR3 covers 20 residues. Full variable domain (rest looked up from reference TRBV7-8 and TRBJ1-3): GAGVSQSPRYKVAKRGQDVALRCDPISGHVSLFWYQQALGQGPEFLTYFQNEAQLDKSGLPSDRFFAERPEGSVSTLKIQRTQQEDSAVYLCASSRGGQVARSSSGNTIYFGEGSWLTVV.

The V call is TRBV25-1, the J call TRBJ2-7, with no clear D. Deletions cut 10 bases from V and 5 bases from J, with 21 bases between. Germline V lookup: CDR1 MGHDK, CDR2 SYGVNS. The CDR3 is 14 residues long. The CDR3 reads CATQIRFPFDEQYF. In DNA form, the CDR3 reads TGTGCCACCCAAATCAGGTTCCCATTTGACGAGCAGTACTTC.

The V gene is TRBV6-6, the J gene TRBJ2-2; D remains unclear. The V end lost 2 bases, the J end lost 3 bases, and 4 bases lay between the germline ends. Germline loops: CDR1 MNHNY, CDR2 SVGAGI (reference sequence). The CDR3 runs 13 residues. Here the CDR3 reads CASSYVDTGELFF. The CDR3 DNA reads TGTGCCAGCAGTTACGTGGACACCGGGGAGCTGTTTTTT.

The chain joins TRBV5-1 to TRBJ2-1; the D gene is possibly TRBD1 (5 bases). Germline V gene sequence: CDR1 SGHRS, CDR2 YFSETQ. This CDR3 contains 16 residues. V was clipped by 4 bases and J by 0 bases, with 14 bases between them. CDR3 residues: CASSTLGQASYNEQFF. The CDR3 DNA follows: TGCGCCAGCAGCACCCTGGGGCAGGCCTCCTACAATGAGCAGTTCTTC.

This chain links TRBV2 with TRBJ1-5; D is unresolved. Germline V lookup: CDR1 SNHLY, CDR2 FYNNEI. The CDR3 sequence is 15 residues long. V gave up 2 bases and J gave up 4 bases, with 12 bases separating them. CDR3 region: CASSETKGRNQPQHF. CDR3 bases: TGTGCCAGCAGTGAAACAAAGGGAAGGAATCAGCCCCAGCATTTT.

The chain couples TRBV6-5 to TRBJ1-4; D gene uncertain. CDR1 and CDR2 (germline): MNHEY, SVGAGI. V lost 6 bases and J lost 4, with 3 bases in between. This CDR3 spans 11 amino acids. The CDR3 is CASRLNEKLFF. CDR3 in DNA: TGTGCCAGCAGACTTAATGAAAAACTGTTTTTT.

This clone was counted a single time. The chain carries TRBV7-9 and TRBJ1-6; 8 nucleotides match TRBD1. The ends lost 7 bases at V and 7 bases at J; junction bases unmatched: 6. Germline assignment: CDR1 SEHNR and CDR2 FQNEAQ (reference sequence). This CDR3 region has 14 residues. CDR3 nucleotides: TGTGCCAGCACACTCGGACAGGGCAATTCACCCCTCCACTTT. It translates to CASTLGQGNSPLHF.

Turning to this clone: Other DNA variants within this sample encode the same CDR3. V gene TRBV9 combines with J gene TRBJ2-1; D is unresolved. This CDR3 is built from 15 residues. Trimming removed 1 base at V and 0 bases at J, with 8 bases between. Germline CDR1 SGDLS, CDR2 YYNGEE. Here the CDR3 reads CASSVSGSSYNEQFF. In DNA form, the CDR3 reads TGTGCCAGCAGCGTATCTGGCAGCTCCTACAATGAGCAGTTCTTC.

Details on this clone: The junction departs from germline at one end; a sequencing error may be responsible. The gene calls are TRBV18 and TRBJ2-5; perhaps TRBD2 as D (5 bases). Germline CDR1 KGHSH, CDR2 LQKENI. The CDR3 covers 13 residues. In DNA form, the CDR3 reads TGTGCCAGCTCACGAGGGAACCAGGAGACCCAGTACTTC. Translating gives CASSRGNQETQYF.

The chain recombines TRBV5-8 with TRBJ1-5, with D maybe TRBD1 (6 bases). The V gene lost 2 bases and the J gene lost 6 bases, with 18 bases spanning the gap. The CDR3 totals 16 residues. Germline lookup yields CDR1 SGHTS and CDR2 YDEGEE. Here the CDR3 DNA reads TGTGCCAGCAGCTTCGGAGCGGTGGGGGGCCCTCAGCCCCAGCATTTT. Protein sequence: CASSFGAVGGPQPQHF.

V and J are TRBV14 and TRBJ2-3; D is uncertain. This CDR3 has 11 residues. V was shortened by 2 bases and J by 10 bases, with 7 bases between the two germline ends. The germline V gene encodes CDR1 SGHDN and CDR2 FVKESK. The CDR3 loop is CASSQTAPQYF. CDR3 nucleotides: TGTGCCAGCAGCCAAACAGCTCCGCAGTATTTT.

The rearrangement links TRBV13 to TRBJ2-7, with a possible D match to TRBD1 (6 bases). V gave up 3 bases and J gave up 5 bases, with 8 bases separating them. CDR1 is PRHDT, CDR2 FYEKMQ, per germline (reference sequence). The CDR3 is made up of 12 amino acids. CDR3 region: CASSFRGHEQYF. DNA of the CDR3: TGTGCCAGCAGCTTCAGGGGCCACGAGCAGTACTTC.

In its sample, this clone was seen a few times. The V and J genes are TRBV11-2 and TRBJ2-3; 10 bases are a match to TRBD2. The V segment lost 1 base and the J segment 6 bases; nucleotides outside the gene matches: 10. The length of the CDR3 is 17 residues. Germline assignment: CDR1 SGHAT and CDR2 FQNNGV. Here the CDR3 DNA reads TGTGCCAGCAGCTTAGGGGGGACTAGCGTTATTGCGGATACGCAGTATTTT. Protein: CASSLGGTSVIADTQYF.

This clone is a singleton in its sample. CDR3 sequence (DNA): TGTGCCAGCAGCGTATTGGTGGGGCCGAGCTCCTACAATGAGCAGTTCTTC. This translates into CASSVLVGPSSYNEQFF. This chain links TRBV9 with TRBJ2-1; tentatively, D is TRBD1 (5 bases). This CDR3 has 17 amino acids. Germline V lookup: CDR1 SGDLS, CDR2 YYNGEE. With 1 base removed from V and 0 bases from J, the gap between germline ends came to 14 bases. The full variable domain, its missing parts supplied by reference TRBV9 and TRBJ2-1, is DSGVTQTPKHLITATGQRVTLRCSPRSGDLSVYWYQQSLDQGLQFLIQYYNGEERAKGNILERFSAQQFPDLHSELNLSSLELGDSALYFCASSVLVGPSSYNEQFFGPGTRLTVL.

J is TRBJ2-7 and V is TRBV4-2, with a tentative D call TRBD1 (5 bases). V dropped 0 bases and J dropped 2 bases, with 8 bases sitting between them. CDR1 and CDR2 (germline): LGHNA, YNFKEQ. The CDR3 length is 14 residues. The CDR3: CASSQDQGTYEQYF. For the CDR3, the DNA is TGTGCCAGCAGCCAAGATCAGGGTACCTACGAGCAGTACTTC.

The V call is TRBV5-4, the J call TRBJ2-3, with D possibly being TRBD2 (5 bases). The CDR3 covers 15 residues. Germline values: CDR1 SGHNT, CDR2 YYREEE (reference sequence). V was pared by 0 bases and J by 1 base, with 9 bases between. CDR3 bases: TGTGCCAGCAGCTTGGACGGGAAAGGCACAGATACGCAGTATTTT. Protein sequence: CASSLDGKGTDTQYF.

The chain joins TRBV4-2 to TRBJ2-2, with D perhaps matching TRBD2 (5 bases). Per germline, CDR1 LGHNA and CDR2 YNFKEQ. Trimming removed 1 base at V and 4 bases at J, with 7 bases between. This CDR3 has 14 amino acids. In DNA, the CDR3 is TGTGCCAGCAGCCAAGTGGCGGGCACCGGGGAGCTGTTTTTT. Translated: CASSQVAGTGELFF.

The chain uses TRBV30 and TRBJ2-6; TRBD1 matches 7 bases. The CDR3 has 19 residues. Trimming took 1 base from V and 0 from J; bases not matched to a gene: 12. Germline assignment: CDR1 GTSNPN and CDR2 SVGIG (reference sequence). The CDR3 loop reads CAWSGKGRGSYSGANVLTF. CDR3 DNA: TGTGCCTGGAGTGGGAAGGGCAGGGGGTCATACTCTGGGGCCAACGTCCTGACTTTC.